This is a list of T cell receptor beta chains from one sample in a study of beta chain features in type 1 diabetes. Profiling relied on immunoSEQ multiplex PCR, and the TCRdb table lists in-frame clones only, not all of them. Seen here are approximately 160,000 clones, about 9.4% observed once, and the top ten hold less than 0.5%. The source material was central memory CD4+ T cells from blood. The source of these receptors is a man in his thirties or forties with type 1 diabetes. Both conserved end residues are part of each CDR3. A D gene is named only where the DNA matches it firmly. Clone size is given for some rows only: seen once, a few or many times, or a class if the clone is expanded.

D gene,J gene,V gene,clone size,CDR3 DNA,CDR3 protein
TRBD2,TRBJ2-5,TRBV7-8,few,TGTGCCAGTCTCCCTAGGCAGACTAGCGGACAAGAGACCCAGTACTTC,CASLPRQTSGQETQYF
NA,TRBJ2-4,TRBV4-2,few,TGTGCCAGCAGCTCAGGGGATCTAGCCAAAAACATTCAGTACTTC,CASSSGDLAKNIQYF
NA,TRBJ2-7,TRBV4-2,few,TGTGCCAGCAGCCAAGGAGACAGGAGAGACTACGAGCAGTACTTC,CASSQGDRRDYEQYF
TRBD1,TRBJ2-1,TRBV2,NA,TGTGCCAGCACCAGGGACAGGAGGGACAATGAGCAGTTCTTC,CASTRDRRDNEQFF
NA,TRBJ2-3,TRBV28,NA,TGTGCCAGCAGTTTTAGGGGATCGTCTGCAGATACGCAGTATTTT,CASSFRGSSADTQYF
NA,TRBJ2-5,TRBV6-1,few,TGTGCCAGCAGTGTAACAGGGCCCCAAGAGACCCAGTACTTC,CASSVTGPQETQYF
NA,TRBJ1-1,TRBV6-5,NA,TGTGCCAGCAGTTACGGTGGAGAGAACACTGAAGCTTTCTTT,CASSYGGENTEAFF
NA,TRBJ1-1,TRBV18,few,TGTGCCAGCTCACCACCTAATTCGGGGGGCCGAGGCACTGAAGCTTTCTTT,CASSPPNSGGRGTEAFF
NA,TRBJ2-5,TRBV2,NA,TGTGCCAGCGGGAGAAATTCGGAGACCCAGTACTTC,CASGRNSETQYF
TRBD2,TRBJ2-2,TRBV7-3,few,TGTGCCAGCAGTCTGGGACTAGCAAACACCGGGGAGCTGTTTTTT,CASSLGLANTGELFF
NA,TRBJ1-1,TRBV7-9,few,TGTGCCAGCAGCTTAGACGGCGGGAACACTGAAGCTTTCTTT,CASSLDGGNTEAFF
TRBD1,TRBJ1-3,TRBV30,once,TGTGCCTGGAGTCCCGGGACAGCTTTCTCTGGAAACACCATATATTTT,CAWSPGTAFSGNTIYF
NA,TRBJ2-3,TRBV7-2,NA,TGTGCCAGCAGCTTAGTACTAGCCCTCGGCGGCGGCCTCAATACGCAGTATTTT,CASSLVLALGGGLNTQYF
TRBD1,TRBJ1-2,TRBV4-1,NA,TGCGCCAGCAGCCAGGCAGGGACAGGTGGACGTGGCTACACCTTC,CASSQAGTGGRGYTF
TRBD1,TRBJ1-1,TRBV25-1,few,TGTGCCAGCAGGCTATCCGGGACAGGGGCTGAAGCTTTCTTT,CASRLSGTGAEAFF
NA,TRBJ1-1,TRBV6-1,once,TGTGCCAGCAGACCAGGGAACACTGAAGCTTTCTTT,CASRPGNTEAFF
TRBD2,TRBJ2-5,TRBV7-2,few,TGTGCCAGCAGCTTGAACCTAGCGGGAGGAGAGACCCAGTACTTC,CASSLNLAGGETQYF
TRBD2,TRBJ2-5,TRBV11-2,NA,TGTGCCAGCAGCTTAGATTTACTAGCGGTAGAGACCCAGTACTTC,CASSLDLLAVETQYF
NA,TRBJ2-3,TRBV4-3,NA,TGCGCCAGCAGCCAAGATTATCACCCCGGAGATACGCAGTATTTT,CASSQDYHPGDTQYF
NA,TRBJ2-6,TRBV19,NA,TGTGCCAGTAGGGACAGAAGCATCTCTGGGGCCAACGTCCTGACTTTC,CASRDRSISGANVLTF
TRBD2,TRBJ2-3,TRBV13,NA,TGTGCCAGCAGCCCAGGACTAGCGGGAGCGAATACGCAGTATTTT,CASSPGLAGANTQYF
NA,TRBJ2-3,TRBV11-1,few,TGTGCCAGCAGCTTAGGACGACGGGAGCAAGGAGATACGCAGTATTTT,CASSLGRREQGDTQYF
NA,TRBJ2-1,TRBV5-1,few,TGCGCCAGCAGCCCAACCCCAGGGGCCTACAATGAGCAGTTCTTC,CASSPTPGAYNEQFF
NA,TRBJ1-5,TRBV4-1,NA,TGCGCCAGCAGCCAAGAGCCGGGAGATCAGCCCCAGCATTTT,CASSQEPGDQPQHF
TRBD1,TRBJ1-2,TRBV27,few,TGTGCCAGCAGTCGACAGGGGCACTATGGCTACACCTTC,CASSRQGHYGYTF
TRBD1,TRBJ2-6,TRBV18,NA,TGTGCCAGCTCACCCCCGGGACAGGGGGCCTTTGGGGCCAACGTCCTGACTTTC,CASSPPGQGAFGANVLTF
NA,TRBJ2-3,TRBV5-6,NA,TGTGCCAGCAGCTGGGGGACTAGCACAGATACGCAGTATTTT,CASSWGTSTDTQYF
TRBD2,TRBJ2-5,TRBV11-2,few,TGTGCCAGCAGCTTAGGAGCGGGAGGGCAAGAGACCCAGTACTTC,CASSLGAGGQETQYF
NA,TRBJ2-1,TRBV6-4,few,TGTGCCAGCAGTGTGGATAGCCGACACAATGAGCAGTTCTTC,CASSVDSRHNEQFF
TRBD1,TRBJ1-1,TRBV5-1,few,TGCGCCAGCAGCTTGGAAGGGGGCTGGAACACTGAAGCTTTCTTT,CASSLEGGWNTEAFF
TRBD2,TRBJ2-5,TRBV5-4,NA,TGTGCCAGCAGCTTAGGGACTAGCGGGAGCACGGCGTGGGAGACCCAGTACTTC,CASSLGTSGSTAWETQYF
TRBD2,TRBJ2-5,TRBV5-1,NA,TGCGCCAGCAGCTTGGGAAGCGGGGAAGAGACCCAGTACTTC,CASSLGSGEETQYF
NA,TRBJ2-5,TRBV7-9,few,TGTGCCAGCAGCACTAGCACAGAGACCCAGTACTTC,CASSTSTETQYF
NA,TRBJ1-2,TRBV6-5,NA,TGTGCCAGCAGTCCCAATAACTATGGCTACACCTTC,CASSPNNYGYTF
NA,TRBJ2-4,TRBV11-3,few,TGTGCCAGCAGCCGAGAACCCCGACAGATTTTAGCCAAAAACATTCAGTACTTC,CASSREPRQILAKNIQYF
TRBD1,TRBJ2-1,TRBV13,NA,TGTGCCAGCAGCCCCCAGCCGGGACAGGGGGTATCGTTCTTC,CASSPQPGQGVSFF
TRBD1,TRBJ2-7,TRBV2,NA,TGTGCCAGCAGTGATAACAGGGGTTACGAGCAGTACTTC,CASSDNRGYEQYF
NA,TRBJ1-5,TRBV6-6,few,TGTGCCAGCAGTTACGCCGACCGCGGGGCCCAGCATTTT,CASSYADRGAQHF
TRBD2,TRBJ2-1,TRBV5-6,NA,TGTGCCAGCAGGCCGGGGGGGTTCTCCTACAATGAGCAGTTCTTC,CASRPGGFSYNEQFF
NA,TRBJ1-5,TRBV19,NA,TGTGCCACAGCCGACAGGAGAAATCAGCCCCAGCATTTT,CATADRRNQPQHF
NA,TRBJ1-5,TRBV2,NA,TGTGCCAGCAGTGAAGCGCTTCCAGGGAACCAGCCCCAGCATTTT,CASSEALPGNQPQHF
NA,TRBJ2-1,TRBV9,few,TGTGCCAGCAGCGTAGGGGACACTAAGATCAATGAGCAGTTCTTC,CASSVGDTKINEQFF
NA,TRBJ2-1,TRBV9,few,TGTGCCAGCAGCGATCACAGGATAGCGGATGAGCAGTTCTTC,CASSDHRIADEQFF
NA,TRBJ1-5,TRBV2,few,TGTGCCAGCAGCGCGGATTTTCAGCCCCAGCATTTT,CASSADFQPQHF
NA,TRBJ2-2,TRBV9,few,TGTGCCAGCAGCGTAGGGGCGGGCCACACCGGGGAGCTGTTTTTT,CASSVGAGHTGELFF
NA,TRBJ2-7,TRBV27,few,TGTGCCAGCAGCTCCCTCGGGAAAAGCTCCTACGAGCAGTACTTC,CASSSLGKSSYEQYF
TRBD1,TRBJ1-1,TRBV11-2,NA,TGTGCCAGCAGCATTGAACAGGGGGCGAGAGCTTTCTTT,CASSIEQGARAFF
NA,TRBJ2-3,TRBV5-1,few,TGCGCCAGCAGCGTGCAGGGAACAGATACGCAGTATTTT,CASSVQGTDTQYF
NA,TRBJ2-2,TRBV5-4,NA,TGTGCCAGCACCCAGGCCGGGGAGCTGTTTTTT,CASTQAGELFF
TRBD1,TRBJ1-2,TRBV6-6,few,TGTGCCAGCGGACAGGGGCGCAACTATGGCTACACCTTC,CASGQGRNYGYTF
NA,TRBJ2-5,TRBV4-1,NA,TGCGCCAGCAGCCGCCTCTCCGGCCAGGAACAAGAGACCCAGTACTTC,CASSRLSGQEQETQYF
TRBD2,TRBJ2-7,TRBV9,NA,TGTGCCAGCAGCCCGAGTGGACTAGCGGGCTTCTACGAGCAGTACTTC,CASSPSGLAGFYEQYF
NA,TRBJ2-3,TRBV6-5,NA,TGTGCCAGCAGCTCCAAGACTTCCACAGATACGCAGTATTTT,CASSSKTSTDTQYF
NA,TRBJ2-3,TRBV4-3,NA,TGCGCCAGCAGCTACAGGCAGGGCGGAGATACGCAGTATTTT,CASSYRQGGDTQYF
NA,TRBJ2-7,TRBV29-1,NA,TGCAGCGTTGTAGGTCAGGGGGGCCACGAGCAGTACTTC,CSVVGQGGHEQYF
TRBD1,TRBJ1-2,TRBV30,NA,TGTGCCTGTTCCACAGGGGGCTTTGACTATGGCTACACCTTC,CACSTGGFDYGYTF
TRBD1,TRBJ2-7,TRBV5-1,few,TGCGCCAGCAGCCTTGGAGGGGGACAGGGCTCCTACGAGCAGTACTTC,CASSLGGGQGSYEQYF
NA,TRBJ2-1,TRBV6-6,NA,TGTGCCAGCAGTTTTAACTCTTACAATGAGCAGTTCTTC,CASSFNSYNEQFF